The sequence of this T cell receptor beta chain was determined in a study of spatial heterogeneity in lung cancer. Study-level information: The donors were 72 patients with non-small cell lung cancer that was early-stage and untreated. Overall study results and limits: Ubiquitous expanded tumor TCRs showed up in blood more at resection than follow-up.

Described time point: blood at routine non-recurrence follow-up after resection. Whole RNA, isolated from tumor, nontumor lung or frozen PBMC, was sequenced without prior sorting. Germline-derived CDR1 and CDR2 are SNHLY and FYNNEI. The CDR3 consists of 12 residues. Concerning this clonotype: The antigen remains unidentified. One junction end disagrees with the germline gene, perhaps due to a read error.

One entry per CDR3 protein results from TCRdb running MiXCR on the 5' RACE reads. The sample shows about 43,000 distinct CDR3 sequences, about 22% of them seen only once. The chain recombines TRBV2 with TRBJ1-1; D is undetermined. This clonotype was obtained from a female donor with early-stage non-small cell lung cancer. Sequences were derived from PBMCs, sampled at follow-up. The CDR3 DNA sequence: TGTGCCAGCAGTGAAGCGCCACTGGGAGCCAACTTT. It translates to CASSEAPLGANF.